A selection of T cell receptor beta chains follows, all from one sample in a study of blood T cell repertoires in COVID-19. Sequencing used immunoSEQ multiplex PCR; TCRdb keeps in-frame clones, though not all of them. The repertoire consists of more than 200,000 clones, with around four fifths occurring once and the leading ten covering roughly 2.7%. The sample was peripheral blood. The receptor source for this set is an older woman with active or convalescent COVID-19. The CDR3 runs from the conserved cysteine through the conserved F or W. Fields, in order: D gene, clone size, J gene, V gene, CDR3 DNA, CDR3 protein. D genes are given only for firm matches. A clone size is listed for some rows: how often the clone was seen (once, few, many), or a class if it is expanded.

>TRBD1|once|TRBJ1-2|TRBV6-6
TGTGCCAGCAGTCAGGGGGACAGGGGAAACTATGGCTACACCTTC
CASSQGDRGNYGYTF
>.|once|TRBJ2-7|TRBV27
TGTGCCAGCAGTTTTAAGCGGGCCGTCTCCTACGAGCAGTACTTC
CASSFKRAVSYEQYF
>TRBD2|.|TRBJ2-2|TRBV6-5
TGTGCCAGCAGTAGGACTAGCGCGGCCGGGGAGCTGTTTTTT
CASSRTSAAGELFF
>.|.|TRBJ1-6|TRBV7-9
TGTGCCAGCAATCCTCGGTCCCTCCACTTT
CASNPRSLHF
>.|.|TRBJ1-2|TRBV27
TGTGCCAGCAGTTTATTGCGTGGGGCTCCTGGCTACACCTTC
CASSLLRGAPGYTF
>.|.|TRBJ2-1|TRBV6-5
TGTGCCAGCACTGCCGGGACTTCCTACAATGAGCAGTTCTTC
CASTAGTSYNEQFF
>TRBD2|.|TRBJ2-7|TRBV11-3
TGTGCCAGCAGCTTAGGACTACTAGCGGGGGCCACGGGGGAGCAGTACTTC
CASSLGLLAGATGEQYF
>.|.|TRBJ1-4|TRBV24-1
TGTGCCACCAGTCCGGCGGGGGGCACGGCTAATGAAAAACTGTTTTTT
CATSPAGGTANEKLFF
>TRBD1|.|TRBJ2-7|TRBV5-8
TGTGCCAGCACCCCGAGGACAGGGATCTACGAGCAGTACTTC
CASTPRTGIYEQYF
>.|.|TRBJ1-5|TRBV6-6
TGTGCCAGCAGTAACACAGGATCCTATCAGCCCCAGCATTTT
CASSNTGSYQPQHF
>TRBD1|.|TRBJ1-1|TRBV7-8
TGTGCCAGCAGCGCACAGGGGCTGAAAATGAACACTGAAGCTTTCTTT
CASSAQGLKMNTEAFF
>.|.|TRBJ1-3|TRBV5-1
TGCGCCAGCAGCCACTCGACAGCACACTCTGGAAACACCATATATTTT
CASSHSTAHSGNTIYF
>TRBD1|.|TRBJ1-2|TRBV30
TGTGCCTGGAGTTCACAGGGGGTCAACTATGGCTACACCTTC
CAWSSQGVNYGYTF
>.|.|TRBJ2-5|TRBV3-1/TRBV3-2
TGTGCCAGCAGCCAAGATTATGGGACTCAGTACTTC
CASSQDYGTQYF
>.|few|TRBJ1-5|TRBV30
TGTGCCTGGAGTAGCACGCATCAGCCCCAGCATTTT
CAWSSTHQPQHF
>TRBD1|.|TRBJ1-2|TRBV18
TGTGCCAGCTCACCGGGCCTGACAGGGGGCTCTTATGGCTACACCTTC
CASSPGLTGGSYGYTF
>TRBD2|.|TRBJ2-3|TRBV28
TGTGCCAGCAGTTCCGGGGGGGCCACAGATACGCAGTATTTT
CASSSGGATDTQYF
>TRBD2|.|TRBJ2-1|TRBV4-1
TGCGCCAGCAGCGCCCAAGCGGGGGGGTACTACAATGAGCAGTTCTTC
CASSAQAGGYYNEQFF
>TRBD2|.|TRBJ2-5|TRBV9
TGTGCCAGCAGTCAAAGCGGGAGTGAGACCCAGTACTTC
CASSQSGSETQYF
>TRBD1|.|TRBJ1-1|TRBV7-9
TGTGCCAGCCGCCGGGACAGCAATGAAGCTTTCTTT
CASRRDSNEAFF
>.|.|TRBJ1-6|TRBV15
TGTGCCACCAGCAGAGCTAGAGCCGACCCCTATAATTCACCCCTCCACTTT
CATSRARADPYNSPLHF
>TRBD1|.|TRBJ2-2|TRBV5-1
TGCGCCAGCAGCCAGGGGACAGGGGGCCCCGGGGAGCTGTTTTTT
CASSQGTGGPGELFF
>TRBD1|.|TRBJ1-3|TRBV3-1/TRBV3-2
TGTGCCAGCAGCTCTGGACAGGGGAGAAACACCATATATTTT
CASSSGQGRNTIYF
>.|.|TRBJ1-2|TRBV4-1
TGCGCCAGCAGCCTCCAAGGTGGGGCTTCCTATGGCTACACCTTC
CASSLQGGASYGYTF
>.|.|TRBJ2-2|TRBV21-1
TGTGCCAGCAGCCCATCCCTTGGGAGGGGTTTTGGCAGCGGGGAGCTGTTTTTT
CASSPSLGRGFGSGELFF
>.|.|TRBJ1-3|TRBV3-1/TRBV3-2
TGTGCCAGCAGCCGGGAGGGAAACACCATATATTTT
CASSREGNTIYF
>.|.|TRBJ2-7|TRBV11-2
TGTGCCAGCAGCTTAACACAGGGTGGGGAGCAGTACTTC
CASSLTQGGEQYF
>TRBD1|.|TRBJ1-2|TRBV4-1
TGCGCCAGCAGCTCCGGACAGGGTAACTATGGCTACACCTTC
CASSSGQGNYGYTF
>.|once|TRBJ2-5|TRBV5-1
TGCGCCAGCAGACAACACCAAGAGACCCAGTACTTC
CASRQHQETQYF
>TRBD1|.|TRBJ1-5|TRBV19
TGTGCCAGTAGGGCAGGGGGATTTGATCAGCCCCAGCATTTT
CASRAGGFDQPQHF
>TRBD2|.|TRBJ2-7|TRBV7-2
TGTGCCAGCAGACCCCCCGGGACTAGCGGAAGCGAGCAGTACTTC
CASRPPGTSGSEQYF
>.|.|TRBJ2-1|TRBV11-2
TGTGCCAGCAGCTCCATGTGGACACCCCGGGTCTACAATGAGCAGTTCTTC
CASSSMWTPRVYNEQFF
>.|.|TRBJ2-1|TRBV20-1
TGCAGTGCTAGTTACCGGGGGGCTAGCTCCTACAATGAGCAGTTCTTC
CSASYRGASSYNEQFF
>.|.|TRBJ2-1|TRBV3-1/TRBV3-2
TGTGCCAGCAGCCAAGATCGGCTAGTTGGTGAGCAGTTCTTC
CASSQDRLVGEQFF
>TRBD2|.|TRBJ2-3|TRBV10-1
TGCGCCACCGGACTAGCGGGAGTAACAGATACGCAGTATTTT
CATGLAGVTDTQYF
>.|.|TRBJ1-2|TRBV2
TGTGCCAGCAGGGGGGCAGACGCTAACTATGGCTACACCTTC
CASRGADANYGYTF
>.|.|TRBJ1-2|TRBV18
TGTGCCAGCTCACCTCCCAGACCGCGGACTAACTATGGCTACACCTTC
CASSPPRPRTNYGYTF
>TRBD2|.|TRBJ2-3|TRBV5-6
TGTGCCAGCAGCTTGCAGGGGACTAGCGGGAGGACAGATACGCAGTATTTT
CASSLQGTSGRTDTQYF
>.|.|TRBJ1-1|TRBV13
TGTGCCAGCAGGTCCGGGGAAATGGCTGAAGCTTTCTTT
CASRSGEMAEAFF
>.|.|TRBJ1-5|TRBV5-4
TGTGCCAGCAGCTTGGCCGGGCAGCCCCAGCATTTT
CASSLAGQPQHF
>TRBD1|.|TRBJ1-5|TRBV5-3
TGTGCCAGACAACGACAGGGAAAGAGCAATCAGCCCCAGCATTTT
CARQRQGKSNQPQHF
>.|.|TRBJ2-1|TRBV15
TGTGCCACCAGCAGAGATGCCCAGTTCCCTGAGCAGTTCTTC
CATSRDAQFPEQFF
>TRBD1|.|TRBJ1-4|TRBV4-2
TGTGCCAGCAGCTCCCGGAGGGGGCAGACAACTAATGAAAAACTGTTTTTT
CASSSRRGQTTNEKLFF
>.|.|TRBJ1-4|TRBV5-6
TGTGCCAGCAGGCTCACTGGCAGGGAAAATGAAAAACTGTTTTTT
CASRLTGRENEKLFF
>.|.|TRBJ2-2|TRBV5-1
TGCGCCAGCAGCCCAGGACAGTGGGGCATCGGGGAGCTGTTTTTT
CASSPGQWGIGELFF
>.|.|TRBJ1-2|TRBV5-6
TGTGCCAGCAGTACTACAGGGTATGGCTACACCTTC
CASSTTGYGYTF
>.|.|TRBJ2-5|TRBV10-3
TGTGCCATCAGTGTACGAGAGAGGGAGACCCAGTACTTC
CAISVRERETQYF
>.|.|TRBJ1-5|TRBV6-2/TRBV6-3
TGTGCCAGCAGTTACTTCCAGAATCAGCCCCAGCATTTT
CASSYFQNQPQHF
>TRBD1|.|TRBJ1-6|TRBV19
TGTGCCAGTAGTACCGGCCGGGACAGGTATAATTCACCCCTCCACTTT
CASSTGRDRYNSPLHF
>TRBD2|.|TRBJ2-3|TRBV28
TGTGCCAGCAGTTTACCCAGCCTCACCCGGGGAGGCGGGAGTCTCACAGATACGCAGTATTTT
CASSLPSLTRGGGSLTDTQYF
>TRBD2|.|TRBJ2-1|TRBV5-1
TGCGCCAGCAGCTTGGGGGGAGCGGGGAACAATGAGCAGTTCTTC
CASSLGGAGNNEQFF
>TRBD1|.|TRBJ1-2|TRBV7-9
TGTGCCAGCAGCAACCGGGACAGGGTGGGCTACACCTTC
CASSNRDRVGYTF
>TRBD1|.|TRBJ1-4|TRBV6-1
TGTGCCAGCAGTGACGACAGGGACTCTTTATTATTAACGAAACTGTTTTTT
CASSDDRDSLLLTKLFF